These 3 T cell receptor beta chains were sequenced from one sample in a study of Graves' ophthalmopathy and Graves' hyperthyroidism. Scientists amplified the TCR beta CDR3 regions from RNA transcripts. RT-PCR in the first round used HTBI primers; a second-round multiplex PCR followed. TCRdb re-derived calls from the multiplex PCR reads in MiXCR, one entry per CDR3 protein. The sample shows 650,000 to 800,000 distinct CDR3 sequences, under 50% of them seen only once. The sequenced sample consisted of peripheral blood. These receptors all stem from an adult man with Graves' ophthalmopathy.

This clonotype came up many times. This chain joins TRBV5-1 and TRBJ2-7; D uncertain. V was cut by 0 bases and J by 2 bases, with 9 bases left in between. The CDR3 is made up of 14 amino acids. Germline V gives CDR1 SGHRS, CDR2 YFSETQ. CDR3 in amino acids: CASSLDSQAYEQYF. For the CDR3, the DNA is TGCGCCAGCAGCTTGGATAGCCAAGCCTACGAGCAGTACTTC.

This clonotype was detected only a few times. The rearrangement joins TRBV5-4 to TRBJ1-3; D uncertain. The V gene's germline CDR1 is SGHNT and CDR2 YYREEE (reference sequence). Trimming removed 1 base from V and 3 bases from J, with 5 bases in between. The CDR3 extends over 13 amino acids. Here the CDR3 reads CASSLKGGNTIYF. CDR3 bases: TGTGCCAGCAGCTTGAAGGGTGGAAACACCATATATTTT.

On this clonotype itself: One end of the junction fails to match germline, which may point to a read error. The V call is TRBV7-9, the J call TRBJ1-2; 10 nucleotides line up with TRBD1. The CDR3 extends over 16 amino acids. Germline V gene lookup returns CDR1 SEHNR and CDR2 FQNEAQ (reference sequence). CDR3 sequence: CAGSRFWDRGGHGYTF. In DNA, the CDR3 is TGTGCCGGCAGCCGCTTCTGGGACAGGGGCGGACATGGCTACACCTTC. Full variable domain (outside the CDR3, taken from reference TRBV7-9 and TRBJ1-2): DTGVSQNPRHKITKRGQNVTFRCDPISEHNRLYWYRQTLGQGPEFLTYFQNEAQLEKSRLLSDRFSAERPKGSFSTLEIQRTEQGDSAMYLCAGSRFWDRGGHGYTFGSGTRLTVV.